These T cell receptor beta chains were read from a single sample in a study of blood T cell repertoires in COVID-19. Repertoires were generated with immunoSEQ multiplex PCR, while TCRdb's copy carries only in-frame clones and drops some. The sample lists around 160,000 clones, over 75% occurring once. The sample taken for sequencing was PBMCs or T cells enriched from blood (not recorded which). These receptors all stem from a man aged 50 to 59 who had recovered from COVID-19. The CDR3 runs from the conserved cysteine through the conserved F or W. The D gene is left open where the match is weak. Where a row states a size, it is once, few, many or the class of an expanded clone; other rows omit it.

CASSYAKTGLGGYTF	TGTGCCAGCAGTTACGCAAAGACAGGTTTGGGGGGCTACACCTTC	-	TRBV6-5	TRBJ1-2	15	-
CASSPGGGGTNYGYTF	TGTGCCAGCAGCCCAGGGGGTGGCGGAACTAACTATGGCTACACCTTC	-	TRBV4-2	TRBJ1-2	16	TRBD1
CASSYGTGGDTEAFF	TGTGCCAGCAGCTATGGGACAGGGGGGGACACTGAAGCTTTCTTT	-	TRBV11-2	TRBJ1-1	15	TRBD1
CASSLGAGGPGELFF	TGTGCCAGCAGTTTGGGAGCAGGGGGCCCCGGGGAGCTGTTTTTT	-	TRBV7-3	TRBJ2-2	15	TRBD1
CASSARTGDSYNEQFF	TGTGCCAGCAGCGCCAGGACAGGGGATTCCTACAATGAGCAGTTCTTC	-	TRBV7-9	TRBJ2-1	16	TRBD1
CASSDGGNSNQPQHF	TGTGCCAGCAGTGACGGGGGGAATAGCAATCAGCCCCAGCATTTT	-	TRBV28	TRBJ1-5	15	-
CASSSPGTGMDTEAFF	TGTGCCAGCAGTAGTCCCGGGACAGGGATGGACACTGAAGCTTTCTTT	-	TRBV28	TRBJ1-1	16	TRBD1
CASSPGGTRSNQPQHF	TGTGCCAGCAGTCCAGGGGGCACGAGAAGCAATCAGCCCCAGCATTTT	few	TRBV28	TRBJ1-5	16	TRBD1
CASSRGTGSYEQYF	TGTGCCAGCAGTAGGGGGACAGGCTCCTACGAGCAGTACTTC	-	TRBV6-5	TRBJ2-7	14	TRBD1
CASSRGRETQYF	TGTGCCAGTTCCAGGGGGCGAGAGACCCAGTACTTC	-	TRBV19	TRBJ2-5	12	TRBD1
CASWGGLEDTQYF	TGTGCCAGTTGGGGGGGGCTGGAAGATACGCAGTATTTT	-	TRBV28	TRBJ2-3	13	-
CASSLVRDKETQYF	TGTGCCAGCAGCTTAGTTCGGGACAAAGAGACCCAGTACTTC	few	TRBV11-2	TRBJ2-5	14	-
CASSKDRGGGYGYTF	TGTGCCAGCAGTAAGGACAGGGGTGGTGGGTATGGCTACACCTTC	-	TRBV2	TRBJ1-2	15	TRBD1
CASSPRGSTDTQYF	TGTGCCAGCTCACCACGAGGGTCCACAGATACGCAGTATTTT	once	TRBV18	TRBJ2-3	14	-
CASSLAGEIDTQYF	TGTGCCAGCAGTTTAGCGGGAGAAATAGATACGCAGTATTTT	-	TRBV28	TRBJ2-3	14	TRBD2
CASSLDLRAVDEQYF	TGTGCCAGCAGCTTAGATCTCAGGGCCGTAGACGAGCAGTACTTC	-	TRBV7-9	TRBJ2-7	15	-
CASKWGDSNYGYTF	TGTGCCAGCAAATGGGGGGATTCTAACTATGGCTACACCTTC	-	TRBV25-1	TRBJ1-2	14	-
CASSLSFQGRAGELFF	TGTGCCAGCAGCTTAAGCTTCCAGGGAAGGGCCGGGGAGCTGTTTTTT	-	TRBV11-2	TRBJ2-2	16	-
CASTTSRNLEAFF	TGTGCCAGCACCACGTCCAGAAACCTTGAAGCTTTCTTT	-	TRBV3-1/TRBV3-2	TRBJ1-1	13	-
CASSPSGSVWGQFF	TGTGCCAGCAGTCCCAGCGGGAGTGTTTGGGGGCAGTTCTTC	-	TRBV28	TRBJ2-1	14	TRBD2
CASSLVGPYEQYF	TGTGCCAGCAGTTTGGTGGGGCCTTACGAGCAGTACTTC	-	TRBV28	TRBJ2-7	13	-
CASSYRAESETQYF	TGTGCCAGCAGTTACAGGGCTGAATCGGAGACCCAGTACTTC	-	TRBV9	TRBJ2-5	14	-
CASRDRGGKLFF	TGTGCCAGCAGGGACAGGGGAGGAAAACTGTTTTTT	once	TRBV6-5	TRBJ1-4	12	TRBD1
CASSPGKRSNQPQHF	TGTGCCAGTAGTCCGGGTAAGCGGAGCAATCAGCCCCAGCATTTT	-	TRBV19	TRBJ1-5	15	-
CASSREGQGLPTGYGYTF	TGCGCCAGCAGCCGCGAGGGTCAGGGGCTACCTACGGGGTATGGCTACACCTTC	-	TRBV5-1	TRBJ1-2	18	-
CASTAGKARDNSPLHF	TGTGCCAGTACTGCGGGCAAGGCCCGAGACAACTCACCCCTCCACTTT	-	TRBV19	TRBJ1-6	16	-
CAWSALAGGYNEQFF	TGTGCCTGGAGTGCTTTAGCGGGGGGTTACAATGAGCAGTTCTTC	-	TRBV30	TRBJ2-1	15	TRBD2
CASSLSRSRQPQHF	TGTGCCAGCAGTTTATCGCGGTCTCGTCAGCCCCAGCATTTT	-	TRBV27	TRBJ1-5	14	-
CASSRTDPFATNEKLFF	TGTGCCAGCAGCAGGACAGACCCCTTTGCAACTAATGAAAAACTGTTTTTT	-	TRBV21-1	TRBJ1-4	17	-
CASSWGETYEQYF	TGTGCCAGTAGTTGGGGGGAGACCTACGAGCAGTACTTC	-	TRBV19	TRBJ2-7	13	-
CASSVDRVTLEQYF	TGTGCCAGCAGCGTTGACAGGGTAACTCTCGAGCAGTACTTC	-	TRBV7-3	TRBJ2-7	14	TRBD1
CASRALGGAYRETQYF	TGTGCCAGCAGAGCGTTGGGGGGGGCGTATCGGGAGACCCAGTACTTC	-	TRBV7-8	TRBJ2-5	16	-
CASSSPDRNYGYTF	TGTGCCAGCAGTTCCCCTGACAGGAACTATGGCTACACCTTC	-	TRBV6-6	TRBJ1-2	14	-
CASTQTSGQEQYF	TGTGCCAGCACCCAGACTAGCGGCCAAGAGCAGTACTTC	-	TRBV6-5	TRBJ2-7	13	TRBD2
CASRGAALTNYGYTF	TGTGCCAGTAGGGGGGCAGCTCTTACAAACTATGGCTACACCTTC	-	TRBV19	TRBJ1-2	15	-
CASSYSNSNYGYTF	TGTGCCAGCAGTTACTCGAACAGTAACTATGGCTACACCTTC	once	TRBV6-5	TRBJ1-2	14	-
CASSPSTGGYGYTF	TGTGCCAGCAGCCCCTCGACAGGGGGCTATGGCTACACCTTC	-	TRBV3-1/TRBV3-2	TRBJ1-2	14	TRBD1
CASSDQLTGGLGEQFF	TGTGCCAGCAGTGACCAGCTAACGGGGGGGCTCGGTGAGCAGTTCTTC	-	TRBV2	TRBJ2-1	16	TRBD2
CAWSVQGAGVGELFF	TGTGCCTGGAGTGTACAGGGGGCGGGGGTCGGGGAGCTGTTTTTT	-	TRBV30	TRBJ2-2	15	TRBD1
CASSSGGSGNNEQFF	TGTGCCAGCAGCTCCGGCGGGAGTGGGAACAATGAGCAGTTCTTC	-	TRBV5-4	TRBJ2-1	15	TRBD2
CASSLEQGNENGYTF	TGTGCCAGCAGCTTGGAACAGGGGAACGAGAATGGCTACACCTTC	few	TRBV5-4	TRBJ1-2	15	TRBD1
CAISESGQGINTGELFF	TGTGCCATCAGTGAGTCGGGACAGGGGATTAACACCGGGGAGCTGTTTTTT	-	TRBV10-3	TRBJ2-2	17	TRBD1
CASREQGVNYGYTF	TGTGCCAGTCGAGAACAGGGGGTAAACTATGGCTACACCTTC	-	TRBV3-1/TRBV3-2	TRBJ1-2	14	TRBD1
CASREGGAEAFF	TGTGCCAGCAGGGAGGGGGGGGCTGAAGCTTTCTTT	-	TRBV28	TRBJ1-1	12	-
CATSRLAGDTQYF	TGTGCCACCAGCAGACTAGCGGGAGATACGCAGTATTTT	-	TRBV15	TRBJ2-3	13	TRBD2
CASSPLQGGSNTGELFF	TGTGCCAGCTCACCACTGCAGGGAGGGTCGAACACCGGGGAGCTGTTTTTT	once	TRBV18	TRBJ2-2	17	TRBD2
CASSQEEAASYEQYF	TGTGCCAGCAGCCAAGAAGAGGCCGCCTCCTACGAGCAGTACTTC	-	TRBV4-2	TRBJ2-7	15	-
CSVAYEQYF	TGCAGCGTTGCTTACGAGCAGTACTTC	-	TRBV29-1	TRBJ2-7	9	-